Shown below are 8 T cell receptor beta chains from a single sample sequenced in a study of beta chain features in type 1 diabetes. Every isolated RNA sample was fully reverse transcribed, so sequencing captured expressed TCRB transcripts. This table comes from immunoSEQ multiplex PCR, and its TCRdb copy is limited to in-frame clones, with some not included. Seen here are approximately 340,000 clones, around 15% observed once, and the top ten hold under 0.02%. Sequenced sample: naive CD4+ T cells from blood. Receptors were obtained from a woman aged 18-29 years in good health.

This clone came up a few times. The chain combines TRBV7-8 with TRBJ1-5, with unresolved D. V was trimmed by 2 bases and J by 7 bases, leaving 9 bases between them. The CDR3 spans 13 residues. Germline values: CDR1 SGHVS, CDR2 FQNEAQ. The CDR3 DNA sequence: TGTGCCAGCAGCTTATCGGAGAACCAGCCCCAGCATTTT. Protein sequence: CASSLSENQPQHF. Full variable domain (outside the CDR3, taken from reference TRBV7-8 and TRBJ1-5): GAGVSQSPRYKVAKRGQDVALRCDPISGHVSLFWYQQALGQGPEFLTYFQNEAQLDKSGLPSDRFFAERPEGSVSTLKIQRTQQEDSAVYLCASSLSENQPQHFGDGTRLSIL.

A few counts support this clone. V gene TRBV7-9 combines with J gene TRBJ2-7; 7 bases agree with TRBD1. Losses at the gene ends were 5 bases for V and 3 bases for J; bases not matched to a gene: 7. The CDR3 loop spans 14 amino acids. Germline V gives CDR1 SEHNR, CDR2 FQNEAQ (reference sequence). CDR3 DNA: TGTGCCAGCAGCACCGACAGGGCACACTACGAGCAGTACTTC. This encodes CASSTDRAHYEQYF.

The chain uses TRBV30 and TRBJ1-4; D possibly corresponds to TRBD1 (6 bases). The CDR3 contains 12 residues. Trimming took 8 bases from V and 8 from J, leaving 15 bases between them. Germline V CDR1 and CDR2: GTSNPN, SVGIG (reference sequence). The CDR3 bases are TGTGCCAGGGAAACAGGGAACGAAAAACTGTTTTTT. Translated, it gives CARETGNEKLFF.

This clone occurred a few times. The chain has TRBV15 and TRBJ2-7, with a possible D match to TRBD2 (5 bases). The CDR3 extends over 14 amino acids. Trimming removed 0 bases at V and 2 bases at J, with 8 bases between. CDR1 and CDR2 (germline): LNHNV, YYDKDF (reference sequence). The CDR3 spells CATSRELGTYEQYF. The CDR3 nucleotides read TGTGCCACCAGCAGAGAACTAGGGACCTACGAGCAGTACTTC. Full variable domain (rest looked up from reference TRBV15 and TRBJ2-7): DAMVIQNPRYQVTQFGKPVTLSCSQTLNHNVMYWYQQKSSQAPKLLFHYYDKDFNNEADTPDNFQSRRPNTSFCFLDIRSPGLGDTAMYLCATSRELGTYEQYFGPGTRLTVT.

A few counts support this clone. The chain recombines TRBV5-1 with TRBJ2-5, with 12 bases identical to TRBD2. Trimming took 4 bases from V and 2 from J; bases not matched to a gene: 3. CDR3 length equals 15 residues. Germline V gene lookup returns CDR1 SGHRS and CDR2 YFSETQ. The CDR3 coding sequence is TGCGCCAGCAGCACAGGACTAGCGGGGCAAGAGACCCAGTACTTC. It codes for CASSTGLAGQETQYF.

The chain joins TRBV30 to TRBJ2-3; the D gene is possibly TRBD2 (6 bases). V was shortened by 3 bases and J by 5 bases, with 24 bases between the two germline ends. CDR3 size: 17 residues. Looked up from germline, CDR1 is GTSNPN and CDR2 is SVGIG (reference sequence). This CDR3 is CAWSALNPLGRGDTQYF. The CDR3 bases are TGTGCCTGGAGCGCCCTCAACCCCTTAGGGCGGGGAGATACGCAGTATTTT.

This clone has more than one count but fewer than ten. V gene TRBV7-9 combines with J gene TRBJ2-5, with 7 bases lining up with TRBD2. The V segment lost 1 base and the J segment 4 bases; nucleotides outside the gene matches: 0. Germline V gives CDR1 SEHNR, CDR2 FQNEAQ (reference sequence). This CDR3 is built from 13 residues. CDR3 protein: CASSLGGGETQYF. The CDR3 nucleotides read TGTGCCAGCAGCTTAGGGGGGGGAGAGACCCAGTACTTC.

V usage is TRBV9 and J usage is TRBJ1-2; D unresolved. The CDR3 is made up of 13 amino acids. Trimming removed 0 bases at V and 7 bases at J, with 10 bases between. Germline CDR1 reads SGDLS; CDR2 reads YYNGEE. The CDR3 sequence is CASSVGGRSGYTF. The CDR3 DNA follows: TGTGCCAGCAGCGTAGGCGGGAGAAGTGGCTACACCTTC.